The 7 T cell receptor beta chains given below trace back to one sample, sequenced in a study of T cell responses to AZD1222 COVID-19 vaccine. Sequencing was performed with immunoSEQ multiplex PCR; in TCRdb, only in-frame clones are kept and a portion is missing. This sample has 120,000 to 150,000 clones, with around 90% found just once. This sample comprised peripheral blood, obtained on day 0 of AZD1222 vaccination. These receptors were taken from an adult in good health.

The chain links TRBV5-4 to TRBJ2-1; the match to TRBD2 covers 9 bases. CDR1 is SGHNT and CDR2 is YYREEE in the germline V gene (reference sequence). With 2 bases clipped from V and 8 bases from J, the junction kept 8 bases outside the gene matches. The CDR3 covers 15 residues. The CDR3 loop is CASSFYSGSFDEQFF. CDR3 DNA sequence: TGTGCCAGCAGCTTCTATAGCGGGAGTTTTGATGAGCAGTTCTTC.

The V call is TRBV5-4, the J call TRBJ1-2, with D unresolved. CDR3 length: 14 residues. The V gene's germline CDR1 is SGHNT and CDR2 YYREEE (reference sequence). V was pared by 1 base and J by 4 bases, with 11 bases between. CDR3 residues: CASSLFAEPYGYTF. CDR3 bases: TGTGCCAGCAGCTTGTTCGCAGAGCCCTATGGCTACACCTTC.

This chain joins TRBV12-3 or TRBV12-4 and TRBJ1-1; D gene uncertain. The CDR3 contains 13 residues. Trimming removed 3 bases from V and 3 bases from J, with 8 bases in between. The CDR3 sequence: CASSFYRDTEAFF. The CDR3 DNA reads as TGTGCCAGCAGTTTTTATAGGGACACTGAAGCTTTCTTT.

The chain links TRBV2 to TRBJ2-5; the D gene is possibly TRBD2 (5 bases). V dropped 3 bases and J dropped 1 base, with 9 bases sitting between them. CDR3 size: 14 residues. Germline loops: CDR1 SNHLY, CDR2 FYNNEI. Here the CDR3 DNA reads TGTGCCAGCAGTGATAGGACTCGCCAAGAGACCCAGTACTTC. Translating it yields CASSDRTRQETQYF.

V gene TRBV28 combines with J gene TRBJ1-2; 7 nucleotides agree with TRBD1. Germline V CDR1 and CDR2: MDHEN, SYDVKM. V was pared by 6 bases and J by 2 bases, with 3 bases of the junction left unmatched. The CDR3 totals 13 residues. The CDR3 sequence: CASSETGNYGYTF. The DNA for the CDR3 is TGTGCCAGCAGCGAGACAGGGAACTATGGCTACACCTTC.

V is TRBV12-5 and J is TRBJ1-2; 7 bases fit TRBD1. Germline trimming cut 0 bases from V and 7 bases from J; bases unmatched to any gene: 5. The CDR3 contains 14 residues. From germline, CDR1 is LGHNT and CDR2 FRNRAP. The DNA of the CDR3 is TGTGCTAGTGGTTTGGTACGCAGGGGGAGTGGCTACACCTTC. The encoded protein is CASGLVRRGSGYTF.

In its sample, this clone was seen once. The J gene is TRBJ1-1, the V gene TRBV7-9; a weak D match, TRBD1 (6 bases). CDR3 length: 15 residues. Looked up from germline, CDR1 is SEHNR and CDR2 is FQNEAQ (reference sequence). Trimming left V 5 bases short and J 5 bases short, with 18 bases between. The DNA for the CDR3 is TGTGCCAGCAGCCCCGTAGGGCAGGGGCTTACTGAAGCTTTCTTT. This codes for CASSPVGQGLTEAFF.